This T cell receptor beta chain derives from a study of CD8 T cells in ankylosing spondylitis. Points from the study as a whole: From matched ankylosing spondylitis synovial fluid, disease-linked clones were reportedly recovered at significantly enriched levels. What appeared characteristic of ankylosing spondylitis blood was a TCR beta motif of eight highly homologous variants.

The V and J ends lost 6 bases and 8 bases, in that order; junction bases with no gene match: 17. This CDR3 has 18 amino acids. Germline V gene sequence: CDR1 MNHNS, CDR2 SASEGT. Making the TCR beta libraries involved quantitative 5'-RACE with molecular barcodes. Each CDR3 protein gets one entry after TCRdb re-called the 5' RACE reads with MiXCR. The data contain about 350,000 distinct CDR3 sequences, roughly 22% of them singletons. The table lists this clonotype with many counts. Its antigen is unidentified. This sequence joins TRBV6-1 and TRBJ1-6; 9 bases align to TRBD1. The receptor was derived from a male donor with ankylosing spondylitis or in good health (not recorded which). Sample: blood, either unsorted or a sorted T cell fraction (not recorded which). This CDR3 is CASRSSGRDRVDDSPLHF. CDR3 sequence (DNA): TGTGCCAGCAGAAGTTCGGGCCGGGACAGGGTGGATGATTCACCCCTCCACTTT.